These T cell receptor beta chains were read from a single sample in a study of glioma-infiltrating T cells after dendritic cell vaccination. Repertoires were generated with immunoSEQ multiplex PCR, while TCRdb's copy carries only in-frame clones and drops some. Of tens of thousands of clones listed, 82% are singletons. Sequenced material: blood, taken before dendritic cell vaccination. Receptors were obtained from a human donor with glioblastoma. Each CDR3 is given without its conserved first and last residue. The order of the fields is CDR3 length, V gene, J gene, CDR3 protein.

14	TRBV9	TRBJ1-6	ASSVAEQGGNSPLH
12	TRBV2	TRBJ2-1	ASSEALTVNEQF
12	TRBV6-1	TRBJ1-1	AGAFQGGDTEAF
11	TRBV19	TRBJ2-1	ASSQTTVLEQF
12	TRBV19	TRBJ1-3	ASSMGQDGNTIY
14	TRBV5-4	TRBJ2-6	ASSQEQGSGANVLT
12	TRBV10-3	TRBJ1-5	AISPQGTKQPQH
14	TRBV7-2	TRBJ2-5	ASSPSGAGRRETQY
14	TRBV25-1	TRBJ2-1	ASSESGASGSKAEF
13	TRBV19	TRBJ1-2	ASSLAGGTNYGYT
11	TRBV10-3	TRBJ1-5	ASEVGGGQPQH
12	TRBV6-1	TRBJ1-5	ASSSREGGQPQH
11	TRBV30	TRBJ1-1	AWSTGREAEAF
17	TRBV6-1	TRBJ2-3	ASSEALLAGGPGTDTQY
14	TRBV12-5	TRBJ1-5	ASGPDSSYSNQPQH
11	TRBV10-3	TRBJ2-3	AISAIHTDTQY
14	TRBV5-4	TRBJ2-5	ASSLARLASQETQY
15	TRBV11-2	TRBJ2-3	ASSNSLGQGHTDTQY
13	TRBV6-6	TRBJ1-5	ASSYSRYSNQPQH
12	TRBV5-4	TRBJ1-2	ASSLRTDSYGYT
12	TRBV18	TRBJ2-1	ASSPSGAYNEQF
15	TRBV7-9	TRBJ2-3	ASSRTSGRGGTDTQY
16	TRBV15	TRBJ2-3	ATSRASGRPTRTDTQY
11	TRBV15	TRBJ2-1	ATSRGDERVEF
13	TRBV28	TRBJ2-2	ASRSRDRHTGELF
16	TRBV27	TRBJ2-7	ASSSLQDGQGNSYEQY
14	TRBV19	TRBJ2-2	ASSDGTSSGTGELF
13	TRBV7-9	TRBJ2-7	ASSPRTGIPYEQY
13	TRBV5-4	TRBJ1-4	ASSLEGDRGGKLF
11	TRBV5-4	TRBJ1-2	ASSLGETYGYT
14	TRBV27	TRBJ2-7	ASSQTSGTGPYEQY
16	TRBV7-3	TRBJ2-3	ASSLTGLAGGQTDTQY
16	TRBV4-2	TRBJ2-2	ASSQERLAGTNTGELF